The text below deals with one T cell receptor beta chain. This clonotype was seen a handful of times. No cognate antigen has been identified for it. No base quality values were provided; no much bigger clone lies one nucleotide off. The instrument was an Illumina HiSeq 1500. Clones were called with MiXCR by TCRdb after fastp trimmed the public reads at Q25, and only in-frame beta chains were retained. When rows share a CDR3 protein, they turn into one entry using the most common DNA and genes. The sample table lists roughly 200,000 distinct CDR3 sequences, less than 50% of them with a count of one. 59% of the sample is held by the ten biggest clonotypes. CDR1 and CDR2 are drawn from the germline V gene: SGHVS, FNYEAQ. V sheds 5 bases and J sheds 2 bases, leaving 15 bases between their ends. The CDR3 goes from the cysteine to the phenylalanine over 16 residues. CDR3 DNA is the only sequence kept; it has 48 bases, read in frame from the first base.

Read against the paper, the sample's treatment or condition label means: in vitro stimulation with specific CMV peptide epitopes to enrich CMV-specific T cells. The source of the sample is a study of T cell repertoires in cytomegalovirus infection (dated by TCRdb to between 2018 and 2021). About the investigation overall: Recently identified HLA-C-restricted CMV epitopes, whose presentation resists viral immunomodulation, were targeted by peptide stimulations together with well-studied HLA-B-restricted epitopes. Because public TCR beta signatures pointed to carriage of CMV infection together with the matching HLA type, the HLA type of each donor mattered for the analysis. What the study reported, not specific to this receptor: Cumulative frequency of public TCR beta family members discriminated carriers of CMV infection plus the relevant HLA type in this cohort and an independent approximately 370-donor cohort. The ex vivo response was dominated by HLA-C-restricted CMV-specific TCR beta clonotypes, which also provided the single most frequent clonotype in two of eight donors.

The source of this sequence is a human donor in good health (CMV status not recorded). Some clones in this sample may be carry-over from other donors' samples. This chain is built from TRBV7-6 and TRBJ1-4, with TRBD1 perhaps the D gene, on 5 matching bases. Sequencing used CD8+ T cells from cultured PBMCs, obtained from culture after CMV antigen stimulation. The CDR3 reads CASSPYGGRTNEKLFF. Read as DNA, the sequence is TGTGCCAGCAGCCCGTACGGGGGACGGACTAATGAAAAACTGTTTTTT. Joined to the reference TRBV7-6 and TRBJ1-4 proteins, this CDR3 gives the full variable domain: GAGVSQSPRYKVTKRGQDVALRCDPISGHVSLYWYRQALGQGPEFLTYFNYEAQQDKSGLPNDRFSAERPEGSISTLTIQRTEQRDSAMYRCASSPYGGRTNEKLFFGSGTQLSVL.